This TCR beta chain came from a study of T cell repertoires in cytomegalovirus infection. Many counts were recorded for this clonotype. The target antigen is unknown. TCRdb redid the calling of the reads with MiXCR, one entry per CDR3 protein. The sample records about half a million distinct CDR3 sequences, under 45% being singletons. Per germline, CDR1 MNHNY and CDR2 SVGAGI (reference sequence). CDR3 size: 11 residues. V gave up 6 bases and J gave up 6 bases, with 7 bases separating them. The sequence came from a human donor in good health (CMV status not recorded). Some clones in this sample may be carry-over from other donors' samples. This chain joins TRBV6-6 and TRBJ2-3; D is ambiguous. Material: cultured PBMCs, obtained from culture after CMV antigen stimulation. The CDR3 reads CASSQADTQYF. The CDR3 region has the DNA TGTGCCAGCAGCCAGGCCGATACGCAGTATTTT.